This is a list of T cell receptor beta chains from one sample in a study of regulatory T cells in long-lasting Graves disease. TCRdb independently ran MiXCR on the multiplex PCR reads; one entry per CDR3 protein. The sample holds roughly 700,000 distinct CDR3 sequences; around 32% are singletons and the top ten take around 40%. The source material was peripheral blood mononuclear cells (PBMCs), sampled when the disease was refractory, from a patient treated with antithyroid drugs. These TCRs come from a female donor with Graves disease. Each CDR3 is given without its conserved first and last residue.

V gene	CDR3 protein
TRBV11-2	ASSRSGGSYEQY
TRBV11-2	ASSSPRGLSVSYEQY
TRBV5-6	ASSLGPDSTYEQY
TRBV20-1	SAFPLAGGNEQY
TRBV6-2/TRBV6-3	ASSYGQGVSEAF
TRBV5-6	ASRGLADQTQY
TRBV19	ASSDTIDRPYNSPLH
TRBV4-1	ASSQVGQLRTGYT
TRBV3-1	ASSPGTAGYNSPLH
TRBV5-5	ASSHKDRNTEAF
TRBV3-1	ASSQDRRETPLH
TRBV27	ASSLPKNSPLH
TRBV20-1	SANPGGGNTIY
TRBV6-1	ASSDRPGTGGPSRSGEQY
TRBV20-1	SASRAAPQETQY
TRBV10-3	AIRGLNEKLF
TRBV5-1	ASSLSQKGTTGYT
TRBV9	ASSVGGSLAEQY
TRBV20-1	SARGWTNEKLF
TRBV2	ASGGTSGNNEQF
TRBV29-1	SAEEVNYGYT
TRBV18	ASSPLSGADSYGYT
TRBV3-1	ASSQEAFRNTEAF
TRBV7-3	ASSMGLAGVRTGELF
TRBV28	ASSFRGSNGYT
TRBV6-1	ASSPSWGGYT
TRBV29-1	SVKTGGYGYT
TRBV18	ASSPERETQY
TRBV6-1	ASRTRTGNGYT
TRBV28	ASGSIGRREQY
TRBV6-9	ASSYQDNQPQH
TRBV30	AWSPPWRAGEQY
TRBV6-1	ASRATVFGYGYT
TRBV30	AGTSGISYEQY
TRBV6-9	ASSWGRDSPLH
TRBV6-1	ATGQGDPQH
TRBV6-1	ASRQQGVYGYT
TRBV30	AWTAGPNQPQH
TRBV19	ASTLPGQGYGYT
TRBV11-2	ASRRFTPNSPLH
TRBV11-2	ASSQGARPATNEKLF
TRBV7-6	ASSSPGRNTEAF
TRBV20-1	SVPRGSPNEKLF
TRBV19	ASSRDIRVETQY
TRBV7-9	ASSPTGVEAF
TRBV28	ASSSAGGRRRTGELF
TRBV7-3	ASSLQSTHTEAF
TRBV6-1	ACLRVPGTEAF
TRBV28	ASSLNKREGRYEQY
TRBV6-1	ASRVTSGEQY
TRBV2	ASSETRGLNTEAF
TRBV11-2	ASSLGHSRVATNEKLF
TRBV3-1	ASSQVAGRQPQH
TRBV12-3/TRBV12-4	ASSDGMPGGEQF
TRBV6-1	ASNPNQWYEQY
TRBV30	AWSGPDYKETQY